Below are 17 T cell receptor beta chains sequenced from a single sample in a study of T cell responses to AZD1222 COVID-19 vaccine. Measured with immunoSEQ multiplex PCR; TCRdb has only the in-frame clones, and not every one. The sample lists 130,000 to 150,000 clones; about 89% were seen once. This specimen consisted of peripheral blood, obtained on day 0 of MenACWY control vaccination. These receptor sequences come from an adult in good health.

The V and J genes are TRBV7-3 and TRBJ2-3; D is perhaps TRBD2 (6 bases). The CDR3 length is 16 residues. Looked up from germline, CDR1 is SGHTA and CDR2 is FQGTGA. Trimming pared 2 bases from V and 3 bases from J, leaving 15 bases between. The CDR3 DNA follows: TGTGCCAGCAGCTTAGCCGGGAGTGGGAATACAGATACGCAGTATTTT. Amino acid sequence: CASSLAGSGNTDTQYF.

As DNA, the CDR3 is TGTGCCAGCAGTGACTCTGCGCGCTATAGCACAGATACGCAGTATTTT. Its protein product is CASSDSARYSTDTQYF. The chain joins TRBV6-4 to TRBJ2-3, with D unclear. The CDR3 spans 16 residues. With 0 bases removed from V and 0 bases from J, the gap between germline ends came to 10 bases. The V gene's germline CDR1 is MRHNA and CDR2 SNTAGT.

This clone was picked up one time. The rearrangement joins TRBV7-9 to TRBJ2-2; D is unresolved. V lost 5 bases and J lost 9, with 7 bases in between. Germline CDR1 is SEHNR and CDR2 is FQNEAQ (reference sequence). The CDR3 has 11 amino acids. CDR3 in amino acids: CASSPNRELFF. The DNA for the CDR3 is TGTGCCAGCAGCCCCAACAGGGAGCTGTTTTTT.

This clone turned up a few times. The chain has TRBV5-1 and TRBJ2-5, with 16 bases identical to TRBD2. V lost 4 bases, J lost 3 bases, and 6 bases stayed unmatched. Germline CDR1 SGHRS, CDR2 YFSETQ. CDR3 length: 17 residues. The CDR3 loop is CASSPGLAGGPEETQYF. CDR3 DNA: TGCGCCAGCAGCCCGGGACTAGCGGGGGGGCCGGAAGAGACCCAGTACTTC.

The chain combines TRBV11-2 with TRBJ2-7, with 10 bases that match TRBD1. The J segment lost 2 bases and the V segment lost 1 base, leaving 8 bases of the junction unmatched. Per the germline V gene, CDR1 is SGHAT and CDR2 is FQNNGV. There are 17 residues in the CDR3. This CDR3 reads CASSLAGQGLSTYEQYF. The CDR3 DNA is TGTGCCAGCAGCTTAGCGGGACAGGGGCTTTCTACCTACGAGCAGTACTTC.

CDR3 bases: TGTGCCAGCAGCCCAGGTACAGGGCCCGGAAACACCATATATTTT. This gives the protein CASSPGTGPGNTIYF. This sequence joins TRBV7-2 and TRBJ1-3; D might be TRBD1 (6 bases). Germline-derived CDR1 and CDR2 are SGHTA and FQGNSA. The ends were cut back, 5 bases at V and 4 bases at J, with 15 bases in the middle. The length of the CDR3 is 15 residues.

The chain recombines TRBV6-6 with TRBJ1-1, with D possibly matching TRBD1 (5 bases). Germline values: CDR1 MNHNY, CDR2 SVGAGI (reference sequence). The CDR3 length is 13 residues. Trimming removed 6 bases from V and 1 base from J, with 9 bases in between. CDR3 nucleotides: TGTGCCAGCAGACCTGGACAGAACACTGAAGCTTTCTTT. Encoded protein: CASRPGQNTEAFF.

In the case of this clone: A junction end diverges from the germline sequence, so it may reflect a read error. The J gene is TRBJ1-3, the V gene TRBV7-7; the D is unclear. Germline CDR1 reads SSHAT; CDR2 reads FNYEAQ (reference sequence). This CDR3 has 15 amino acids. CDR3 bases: TGTGCTAGCAGCTTAGAGGCGGGAGGTGGAAACACCATATATTTT. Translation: CASSLEAGGGNTIYF.

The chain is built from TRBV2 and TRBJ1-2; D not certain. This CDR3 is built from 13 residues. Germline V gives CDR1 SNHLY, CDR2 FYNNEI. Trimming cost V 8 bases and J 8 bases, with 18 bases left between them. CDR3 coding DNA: TGTGCCAGCTACAGTAGCCCTCGGGAAGGCTACACCTTC. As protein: CASYSSPREGYTF. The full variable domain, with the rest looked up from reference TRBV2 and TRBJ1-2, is EPEVTQTPSHQVTQMGQEVILRCVPISNHLYFYWYRQILGQKVEFLVSFYNNEISEKSEIFDDQFSVERPDGSNFTLKIRSTKLEDSAMYFCASYSSPREGYTFGSGTRLTVV.

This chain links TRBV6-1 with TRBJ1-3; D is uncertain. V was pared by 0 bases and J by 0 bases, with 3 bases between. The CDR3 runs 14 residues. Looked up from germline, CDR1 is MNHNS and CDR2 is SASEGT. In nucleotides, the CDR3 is TGTGCCAGCAGTGAAGCAAGCTCTGGAAACACCATATATTTT. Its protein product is CASSEASSGNTIYF.

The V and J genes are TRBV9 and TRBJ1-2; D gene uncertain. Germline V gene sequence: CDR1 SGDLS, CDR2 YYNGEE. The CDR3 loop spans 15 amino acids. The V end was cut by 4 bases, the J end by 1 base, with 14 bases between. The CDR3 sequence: CASSPQEGGNYGYTF. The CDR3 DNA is TGTGCCAGCAGCCCTCAAGAAGGCGGTAACTATGGCTACACCTTC.

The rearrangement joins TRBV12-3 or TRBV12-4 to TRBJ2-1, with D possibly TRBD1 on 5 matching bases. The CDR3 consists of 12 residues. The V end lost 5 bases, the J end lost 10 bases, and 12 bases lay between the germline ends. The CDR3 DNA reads TGTGCCAGCAGTCCCAGGGTCAGGGAGCAGTTCTTC. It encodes CASSPRVREQFF.

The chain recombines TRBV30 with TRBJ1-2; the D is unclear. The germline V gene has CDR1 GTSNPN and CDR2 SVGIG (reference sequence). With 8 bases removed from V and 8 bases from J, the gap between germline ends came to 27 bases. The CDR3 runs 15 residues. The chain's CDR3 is CARPTLGFFPVGYTF. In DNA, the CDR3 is TGTGCCCGGCCGACTCTTGGGTTCTTTCCTGTCGGCTACACCTTC.

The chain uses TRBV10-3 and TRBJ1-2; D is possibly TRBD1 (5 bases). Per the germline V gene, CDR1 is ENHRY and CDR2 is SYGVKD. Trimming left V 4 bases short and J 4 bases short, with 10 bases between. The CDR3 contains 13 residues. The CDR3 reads CAISGGTAYGYTF. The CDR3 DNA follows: TGTGCCATCAGTGGGGGCACAGCCTATGGCTACACCTTC.

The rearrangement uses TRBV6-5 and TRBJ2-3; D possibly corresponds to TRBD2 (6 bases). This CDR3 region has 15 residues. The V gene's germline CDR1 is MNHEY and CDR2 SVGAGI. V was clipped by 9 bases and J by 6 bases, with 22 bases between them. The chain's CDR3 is CARSGTLGKGDTQYF. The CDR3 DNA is TGTGCCAGGTCCGGGACTTTGGGGAAAGGGGATACGCAGTATTTT.

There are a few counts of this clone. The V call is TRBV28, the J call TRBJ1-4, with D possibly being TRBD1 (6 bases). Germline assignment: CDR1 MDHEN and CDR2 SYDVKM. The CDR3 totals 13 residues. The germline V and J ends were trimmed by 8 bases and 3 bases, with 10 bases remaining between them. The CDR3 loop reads CASGGRANEKLFF. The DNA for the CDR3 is TGTGCCAGCGGGGGCCGGGCTAATGAAAAACTGTTTTTT. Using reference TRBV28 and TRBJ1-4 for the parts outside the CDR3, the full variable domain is DVKVTQSSRYLVKRTGEKVFLECVQDMDHENMFWYRQDPGLGLRLIYFSYDVKMKEKGDIPEGYSVSREKKERFSLILESASTNQTSMYLCASGGRANEKLFFGSGTQLSVL.

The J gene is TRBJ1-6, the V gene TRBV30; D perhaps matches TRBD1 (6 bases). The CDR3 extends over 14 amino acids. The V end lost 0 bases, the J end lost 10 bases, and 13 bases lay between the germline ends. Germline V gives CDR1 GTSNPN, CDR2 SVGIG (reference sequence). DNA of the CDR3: TGTGCCTGGAGTGTACCACAGGGAGGATCACCCCTCCACTTT. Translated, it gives CAWSVPQGGSPLHF.